The T cell receptor (beta chain) described here comes from a study of OX40 agonist ivuxolimab in advanced cancers. The data were produced by immunoSEQ multiplex PCR, yet TCRdb's version contains in-frame clones alone and is incomplete. The sample carries some 35,000 clones, roughly 80% recorded once. CDR1 and CDR2 (germline): SGHAT, FQNNGV. After removal of 5 bases from V and 4 bases from J, the junction contained 6 bases not matched to a gene. CDR3 size: 14 residues. Sequenced here: CD4+ or CD8+ T cells sorted from blood, sampled in a trial of the OX40 agonist ivuxolimab. This TCR came from an adult with an advanced solid tumor such as melanoma, head and neck, liver or kidney cancer. The chain employs TRBV11-2 and TRBJ1-2; 8 bases are a match to TRBD1. The CDR3 coding sequence is TGTGCCAGCAGCACACAGGGGGATATCTATGGCTACACCTTC. It encodes CASSTQGDIYGYTF.